These 14 T cell receptor beta chains originate from one sample sequenced in a study of OX40 agonist ivuxolimab in advanced cancers. The data were produced by immunoSEQ multiplex PCR, yet TCRdb's version contains in-frame clones alone and is incomplete. Found here are roughly 8,000 clones, around 79% of them singletons; the top ten hold under 40%. The source material was CD4+ or CD8+ T cells sorted from blood, sampled in a trial of the OX40 agonist ivuxolimab. These TCRs come from an adult with an advanced solid tumor such as melanoma, head and neck, liver or kidney cancer.

The chain employs TRBV9 and TRBJ2-3; D may be TRBD2 (7 bases). Trimming took 3 bases from V and 3 from J, leaving 14 bases between them. Germline V lookup: CDR1 SGDLS, CDR2 YYNGEE. This CDR3 has 15 residues. CDR3 in DNA: TGTGCCAGCAGCGAGGGGGGGTTTCTAACAGATACGCAGTATTTT. This sequence encodes CASSEGGFLTDTQYF.

The chain's CDR3 is CASSIGGPSYNEQFF. Here the CDR3 DNA reads TGTGCCAGTAGTATAGGTGGACCTTCCTACAATGAGCAGTTCTTC. The V gene is TRBV19, the J gene TRBJ2-1, with D unclear. The V and J ends lost 1 base and 1 base respectively, with 8 bases between them. CDR3 length: 15 amino acids. Germline V gene lookup returns CDR1 LNHDA and CDR2 SQIVND (reference sequence).

This clone was seen once. The rearrangement uses TRBV27 and TRBJ1-6; TRBD1 matches at 7 bases. CDR3 length equals 16 residues. V lost 7 bases to trimming and J lost 1 base; unmatched junction nucleotides: 7. The germline V gene has CDR1 MNHEY and CDR2 SMNVEV (reference sequence). CDR3 coding DNA: TGTGCCAGCAAGGGCGAGGGGGCGTCCTATAATTCACCCCTCCACTTT. The encoded protein is CASKGEGASYNSPLHF.

In this sample, this clone turned up a few times. The chain couples TRBV27 to TRBJ2-1; 12 nucleotides agree with TRBD2. The ends lost 2 bases at V and 9 bases at J; junction bases unmatched: 5. The CDR3 is made up of 15 amino acids. Germline CDR1 and CDR2: MNHEY and SMNVEV (reference sequence). CDR3: CASSLASSGRGEQFF. The CDR3, as DNA: TGTGCCAGCAGTTTAGCGTCTAGCGGGAGGGGTGAGCAGTTCTTC.

The chain recombines TRBV9 with TRBJ1-3, with D perhaps matching TRBD1 (5 bases). This CDR3 spans 13 amino acids. Germline CDR1 SGDLS, CDR2 YYNGEE. The CDR3 loop is CASGGGSGNTIYF. The CDR3 coding sequence is TGTGCTTCGGGGGGAGGCTCTGGAAACACCATATATTTT.

The chain joins TRBV27 to TRBJ2-7; 11 nucleotides match TRBD1. V lost 5 bases, J lost 7 bases, and 13 bases stayed unmatched. Looked up from germline, CDR1 is MNHEY and CDR2 is SMNVEV (reference sequence). This CDR3 has 16 amino acids. The CDR3 reads CASSRAWTGGQWEQYF. Here the CDR3 DNA reads TGTGCCAGCAGTCGCGCCTGGACAGGGGGCCAGTGGGAGCAGTACTTC.

The chain couples TRBV28 to TRBJ1-1; D unclear. Germline values: CDR1 MDHEN, CDR2 SYDVKM. V was trimmed by 1 base and J by 10 bases, leaving 16 bases between them. CDR3 length: 14 residues. CDR3 sequence reads: CASSLLFGPGGAFF. The CDR3 bases are TGTGCCAGCAGTTTATTATTCGGCCCCGGTGGAGCTTTCTTT.

This chain links TRBV30 with TRBJ2-6; the D call may be TRBD1 or TRBD2 (5 bases each). This CDR3 spans 17 amino acids. Looked up from germline, CDR1 is GTSNPN and CDR2 is SVGIG (reference sequence). The V gene lost 3 bases and the J gene lost 5 bases, with 20 bases spanning the gap. CDR3 region: CAWSAGTESWRANVLTF. In nucleotides, the CDR3 is TGTGCCTGGAGCGCCGGGACCGAGTCGTGGAGGGCCAACGTCCTGACTTTC.

Only a few counts were recorded for this clone. The V and J genes are TRBV7-9 and TRBJ2-5, with a possible D match to TRBD2 (5 bases). Trimming stripped 5 bases from V and 5 bases from J, with 15 bases between. This CDR3 has 14 residues. Germline loops: CDR1 SEHNR, CDR2 FQNEAQ (reference sequence). The CDR3 region is CASSISLEGETQYF. Written as DNA, the CDR3 is TGTGCCAGCAGCATTTCTCTAGAGGGTGAGACCCAGTACTTC. Based on the CDR3 plus reference TRBV7-9 and TRBJ2-5, the full variable domain is DTGVSQNPRHKITKRGQNVTFRCDPISEHNRLYWYRQTLGQGPEFLTYFQNEAQLEKSRLLSDRFSAERPKGSFSTLEIQRTEQGDSAMYLCASSISLEGETQYFGPGTRLLVL.

This chain joins TRBV11-2 and TRBJ2-1; 9 bases are shared with TRBD2. V lost 1 base, J lost 4 bases, and 2 bases stayed unmatched. Germline V gives CDR1 SGHAT, CDR2 FQNNGV. The CDR3 has 15 amino acids. CDR3 loop: CASSLGLAGYNEQFF. CDR3 in DNA: TGTGCCAGCAGCTTAGGGCTAGCGGGGTACAATGAGCAGTTCTTC.

The rearrangement joins TRBV6-1 to TRBJ2-5; 7 nucleotides match TRBD2. This CDR3 is built from 16 residues. CDR1 MNHNS and CDR2 SASEGT come from the germline V gene. Trimming removed 1 base from V and 1 base from J; junction bases left unmatched: 6. The CDR3 is CASSEVKGGGQETQYF. Written as DNA, the CDR3 is TGTGCCAGCAGTGAAGTTAAGGGCGGGGGCCAAGAGACCCAGTACTTC.

The rearrangement uses TRBV27 and TRBJ2-3; TRBD2 might be the D (6 bases). The V end lost 5 bases, the J end lost 5 bases, and 14 bases lay between the germline ends. This CDR3 comprises 14 residues. Germline V gives CDR1 MNHEY, CDR2 SMNVEV (reference sequence). CDR3 sequence: CASSPGISGDTQYF. In DNA form, the CDR3 reads TGTGCCAGCAGTCCAGGGATTAGCGGAGATACGCAGTATTTT.

The chain couples TRBV5-1 to TRBJ2-2; 10 bases are a match to TRBD2. The trim removed 4 bases at V and 7 bases at J, leaving 10 bases unmatched. The V gene's germline CDR1 is SGHRS and CDR2 YFSETQ. The CDR3 spans 16 residues. In DNA, the CDR3 is TGCGCCAGCAGCCCCGGACTAGCGGAAGGAAACGGGGAGCTGTTTTTT. Protein product: CASSPGLAEGNGELFF.

The chain combines TRBV9 with TRBJ2-7, with D perhaps given as TRBD1 or TRBD2 (5 bases each). The CDR3 contains 14 residues. The germline gives CDR1 SGDLS, CDR2 YYNGEE. The V end was cut by 4 bases, the J end by 3 bases, with 14 bases between. The CDR3 DNA reads as TGTGCCAGCAGCCCCCACGGGGCAATCTACGAGCAGTACTTC. This encodes CASSPHGAIYEQYF. Full variable domain (rest looked up from reference TRBV9 and TRBJ2-7): DSGVTQTPKHLITATGQRVTLRCSPRSGDLSVYWYQQSLDQGLQFLIQYYNGEERAKGNILERFSAQQFPDLHSELNLSSLELGDSALYFCASSPHGAIYEQYFGPGTRLTVT.